This TCR beta chain was documented in a study of CD8 T cells in ankylosing spondylitis. Findings of the study overall: Reportedly, matched ankylosing spondylitis synovial fluid was significantly enriched for disease-linked clones. Apparently characteristic of ankylosing spondylitis blood was a TCR beta motif (under ten highly homologous variants). With a CD8+ phenotype, disease-linked clones were relatively rare in peripheral blood. Reports of some motif variants in reactive arthritis synovial fluid and blood predate this one.

With respect to this clonotype: Antigen unknown.

The CDR3 has 14 amino acids. The V end lost 6 bases, the J end lost 3 bases, and 14 bases lay between the germline ends. CDR1 MNHEY and CDR2 SMNVEV come from the germline V gene (reference sequence). Making use of molecular barcodes, quantitative 5'-RACE generated TCR beta libraries. TCRdb re-called the 5' RACE reads with MiXCR, one entry per CDR3 protein. This table has some 220,000 distinct CDR3 sequences, around 6.6% appearing once. The clonotype comes from a male donor with ankylosing spondylitis. The material sequenced was blood, either unsorted or a sorted T cell fraction (not recorded which). The chain carries TRBV27 and TRBJ1-1; no clear D. Here the CDR3 DNA reads TGTGCCAGCAGACAGATGACACCGTACACTGAAGCTTTCTTT. This encodes CASRQMTPYTEAFF.